A single sample is the source of the 7 T cell receptor beta chains below, sequenced in a study of blood T cell repertoires in COVID-19. TCRdb's table, derived via immunoSEQ multiplex PCR, lists solely in-frame clones and lacks some. The repertoire holds about 29,000 clones, with more than 70% as singletons. The specimen sequenced was peripheral blood. The receptors here all came from a human donor in a cohort sampled during active COVID-19.

This sequence joins TRBV10-3 and TRBJ2-4; 11 nucleotides agree with TRBD2. J lost 5 bases, V lost 3 bases, and 3 bases had no gene match. The CDR3 runs 15 residues. The V gene's germline CDR1 is ENHRY and CDR2 SYGVKD. CDR3 residues: CAISDLLAGENIQYF. The CDR3 nucleotides are TGTGCCATCAGTGATTTACTAGCGGGGGAAAACATTCAGTACTTC.

This chain connects TRBV6-2 or TRBV6-3 to TRBJ1-2; 9 nucleotides match TRBD1. CDR1 and CDR2 (germline): MNHEY, SVGEGT. The CDR3 consists of 16 residues. Trimming cost V 3 bases and J 4 bases; bases outside gene matches: 9. The CDR3 protein is CASSYPPGQGSYGYTF. CDR3 DNA: TGTGCCAGCAGTTATCCCCCGGGACAGGGAAGCTATGGCTACACCTTC.

The chain has TRBV6-1 and TRBJ1-2; D not resolved. The ends were cut back, 0 bases at V and 0 bases at J, with 14 bases in the middle. The CDR3 sequence is 17 residues long. Germline CDR1 MNHNS, CDR2 SASEGT. This CDR3 is CASSEALLSPSNYGYTF. The DNA of the CDR3 is TGTGCCAGCAGTGAAGCGCTTCTGAGCCCATCTAACTATGGCTACACCTTC.

The V and J genes are TRBV11-2 and TRBJ1-6, with a weak D call TRBD1 (6 bases). The CDR3 spans 14 residues. Germline V gene sequence: CDR1 SGHAT, CDR2 FQNNGV. Deletions cut 5 bases from V and 10 bases from J, with 15 bases between. The CDR3 spells CASSATGRGSPLHF. The CDR3 DNA reads as TGTGCCAGCAGCGCCACAGGGAGGGGCTCACCCCTCCACTTT.

The chain is built from TRBV20-1 and TRBJ2-4, with D maybe TRBD2 (6 bases). Germline CDR1 reads DFQATT; CDR2 reads SNEGSKA (reference sequence). This CDR3 region has 11 residues. Deletions cut 6 bases from V and 6 bases from J, with 9 bases between. CDR3 sequence reads: CSALSGNIQYF. The DNA of the CDR3 is TGCAGTGCCCTTAGCGGAAACATTCAGTACTTC.

The chain employs TRBV11-1 and TRBJ2-7, with 7 bases that match TRBD1. There are 14 residues in the CDR3. V shed 2 bases, J shed 5 bases, and the junction held 6 bases outside the gene matches. The germline V gene encodes CDR1 SGHAT and CDR2 FQDESV (reference sequence). The CDR3 loop is CASSLSLQGNEQYF. CDR3 DNA: TGTGCCAGCAGCTTAAGTTTACAGGGGAACGAGCAGTACTTC.

The rearrangement links TRBV3-1 (or the pseudogene TRBV3-2) to TRBJ2-6; D is possibly TRBD1 (6 bases). The germline V and J ends were trimmed by 4 bases and 0 bases, with 10 bases remaining between them. CDR3 size: 16 residues. From germline, CDR1 is LGHDT and CDR2 YNNKEL (reference sequence). The CDR3 region has the DNA TGTGCCAGCAGCCGTCACAGGGTCTCTGGGGCCAACGTCCTGACTTTC. It is translated as CASSRHRVSGANVLTF.